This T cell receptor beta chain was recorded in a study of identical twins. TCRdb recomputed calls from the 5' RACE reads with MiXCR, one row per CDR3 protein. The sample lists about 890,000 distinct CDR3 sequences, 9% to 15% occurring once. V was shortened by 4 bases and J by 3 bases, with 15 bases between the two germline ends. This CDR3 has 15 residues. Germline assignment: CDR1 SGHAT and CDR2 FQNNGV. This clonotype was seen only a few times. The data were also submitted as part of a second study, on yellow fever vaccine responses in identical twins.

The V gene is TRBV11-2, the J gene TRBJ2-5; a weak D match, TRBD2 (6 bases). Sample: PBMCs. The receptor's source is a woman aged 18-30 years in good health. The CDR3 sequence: CASSSWRDPKETQYF. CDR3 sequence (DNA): TGTGCCAGCAGCTCGTGGCGGGACCCCAAAGAGACCCAGTACTTC.